The clone carrying this T cell receptor beta chain was observed once. Sequencing was at survey level. The method was immunoSEQ multiplex PCR; TCRdb's version includes in-frame clones alone and lacks a portion of them. Among about 27,000 clones listed, roughly 69% were seen once. The sample is drawn from a study of STAT5B mutations in CD4+ large granular lymphocyte leukemia. Study as a whole: Among healthy donors, a particular HLA allele went with more CDR3 'QG' motifs.

The CDR3 is 16 residues long. Trimming pared 1 base from V and 0 bases from J, leaving 12 bases between. Looked up from germline, CDR1 is SGHRS and CDR2 is YFSETQ. The chain joins TRBV5-1 to TRBJ2-3; possible D gene TRBD2, 5 bases. The sample consisted of CD4+ T cells from blood buffy coats. The TCR was taken from a human donor in good health. CDR3 sequence reads: CASSLFARTSTDTQYF. Here the CDR3 DNA reads TGCGCCAGCAGCTTGTTCGCGCGGACTAGCACAGATACGCAGTATTTT. Looking up the rest from reference TRBV5-1 and TRBJ2-3 gives the full variable domain: KAGVTQTPRYLIKTRGQQVTLSCSPISGHRSVSWYQQTPGQGLQFLFEYFSETQRNKGNFPGRFSGRQFSNSRSEMNVSTLELGDSALYLCASSLFARTSTDTQYFGPGTRLTVL.